Reported below is one T cell receptor (beta chain). CDR3-region Arm-PCR and iRepertoire HTBI primers produced the TCR beta libraries. TCRdb itself ran the multiplex PCR reads through MiXCR, one entry per CDR3 protein. Altogether about 450,000 distinct CDR3 sequences are present, less than 25% being singletons, with the ten largest covering roughly a quarter. CDR1 MDHEN and CDR2 SYDVKM come from the germline V gene. The CDR3 loop spans 14 amino acids. The V gene lost 5 bases and the J gene lost 5 bases, with 13 bases spanning the gap. Documented time point: persistent/refractory GD, antithyroid drugs over 5 years with positive TRAb. Scientists built the TCR library using RNA that was extracted from PBMCs. The source of the sample is a study of regulatory T cells in long-lasting Graves disease.

The sequences come from peripheral blood mononuclear cells (PBMCs), collected when the disease was refractory, from a patient treated with antithyroid drugs. The TCR was taken from a female donor with Graves disease. The V call is TRBV28, the J call TRBJ2-1; weak D call: TRBD2 (6 bases). Written as DNA, the CDR3 is TGTGCCAGCAGTGGACGGGAGATGGACAATGAGCAGTTCTTC. Amino acid sequence: CASSGREMDNEQFF. Complete variable domain (other parts from reference TRBV28 and TRBJ2-1): DVKVTQSSRYLVKRTGEKVFLECVQDMDHENMFWYRQDPGLGLRLIYFSYDVKMKEKGDIPEGYSVSREKKERFSLILESASTNQTSMYLCASSGREMDNEQFFGPGTRLTVL.